This T cell receptor beta chain is drawn from a study of beta chain features in type 1 diabetes. Findings and limits, study-wide: The naive, central memory and Treg TCRB repertoires of patients appeared to be more similar to one another than those of healthy donors. For Type 1 diabetes patients, all four CD4+ subsets carried TCRB CDR3s that were moderately but significantly shorter.

This clone was counted between two and nine times. Its matching antigen is unknown. Every bit of the isolated RNA underwent reverse transcription, so sequencing read expressed TCRB transcripts. TCRdb's copy holds only in-frame clones and misses some; the assay was immunoSEQ multiplex PCR. In the table there are some 410,000 clones, roughly 10% of which are singletons. Sorting based on CD45RO/CCR7/CD25/CD127/CD95/CD27 separated CD4+ naive, central memory, regulatory and stem cell-like memory cells. The material sequenced was naive CD4+ T cells from blood. This sequence was found in a woman under 30 in good health.

This CDR3 reads CASSQASAAADTQYF. The CDR3 DNA follows: TGCGCCAGCAGCCAAGCCTCTGCCGCCGCAGATACGCAGTATTTT. This chain joins TRBV4-3 and TRBJ2-3; D unclear. With 1 base removed from V and 4 bases from J, the gap between germline ends came to 12 bases. The germline gives CDR1 LGHNA, CDR2 YSLEER. The CDR3 spans 15 residues.